The 30 T cell receptor beta chains reported below all come from one sample, sequenced in a study of cytomegalovirus exposure and HLA in healthy donors. The PCR was carried out with 60 Vbeta primers and 13 Jbeta primers. Measured with immunoSEQ multiplex PCR; TCRdb has only the in-frame clones, and not every one. The top ten hold about 4.1% of the sample, which has around 97,000 clones, around 77% seen once. Sequencing used PBMCs. These TCRs come from a man in his forties or fifties in good health and CMV-seropositive.

V is TRBV18 and J is TRBJ2-5; the match to TRBD2 covers 7 bases. Trimming cost V 3 bases and J 3 bases; bases outside gene matches: 4. This CDR3 is built from 14 residues. Germline V gene sequence: CDR1 KGHSH, CDR2 LQKENI. The CDR3 sequence: CASSPRDYEETQYF. The DNA for the CDR3 is TGTGCCAGCTCACCCCGGGACTATGAAGAGACCCAGTACTTC.

V gene TRBV2 combines with J gene TRBJ1-4; possibly TRBD1 for D (5 bases). Germline V gene data show CDR1 as SNHLY and CDR2 as FYNNEI. This CDR3 comprises 14 residues. With 4 bases removed from V and 1 base from J, the gap between germline ends came to 7 bases. CDR3 residues: CASSAQGTNEKLFF. DNA of the CDR3: TGTGCCAGCAGTGCGCAGGGAACTAATGAAAAACTGTTTTTT.

The chain employs TRBV4-2 and TRBJ2-1; TRBD2 might be the D (6 bases). Trimming removed 5 bases at V and 3 bases at J, with 17 bases between. The CDR3 loop spans 16 amino acids. Germline-derived CDR1 and CDR2 are LGHNA and YNFKEQ. The CDR3 sequence is CASSKRVAGYYNEQFF. In DNA, the CDR3 is TGTGCCAGCAGCAAAAGAGTGGCGGGGTACTACAATGAGCAGTTCTTC.

This clone occurred once. V gene TRBV28 combines with J gene TRBJ1-2; 8 bases align to TRBD1. CDR1 and CDR2 from the germline V gene are MDHEN and SYDVKM. Trimming at V came to 5 bases and at J to 8 bases, leaving 10 bases not matched to a gene. The CDR3 covers 14 residues. CDR3 amino acids: CASSGGQDVGGYTF. CDR3 in DNA: TGTGCCAGCAGTGGGGGACAGGACGTTGGGGGCTACACCTTC.

J is TRBJ2-7 and V is TRBV6-5; 8 nucleotides line up with TRBD1. The CDR3 totals 15 residues. The trim removed 7 bases at V and 1 base at J, leaving 9 bases unmatched. From germline, CDR1 is MNHEY and CDR2 SVGAGI. CDR3 amino acids: CASTRTGSGSYEQYF. DNA for the CDR3: TGTGCCAGCACCAGGACAGGGTCCGGTTCCTACGAGCAGTACTTC.

The genes are TRBV30 and TRBJ1-4, with D unclear. Per the germline V gene, CDR1 is GTSNPN and CDR2 is SVGIG (reference sequence). This CDR3 spans 13 amino acids. V shed 4 bases and J shed 4 bases, with 10 bases lying between them. The CDR3 reads CAWMRQINEKLFF. CDR3 in DNA: TGTGCCTGGATGAGGCAGATTAATGAAAAACTGTTTTTT.

This sequence joins TRBV29-1 and TRBJ1-2; D remains unclear. CDR3 length: 11 amino acids. Between the trimmed V and J ends, which lost 6 bases and 7 bases, there was a span of 12 bases. Per germline, CDR1 SQVTM and CDR2 ANQGSEA. In nucleotides, the CDR3 is TGCAGCGTCCCCGAGGGTGGTGGCTACACCTTC. Amino acids: CSVPEGGGYTF.

V gene TRBV6-1 combines with J gene TRBJ1-4; 8 bases match TRBD1. Germline V gives CDR1 MNHNS, CDR2 SASEGT. J was trimmed by 2 bases and V by 6 bases; bases with no gene match: 5. There are 15 residues in the CDR3. The CDR3 loop reads CASRDREGTNEKLFF. In DNA, the CDR3 is TGTGCCAGCAGGGACAGGGAAGGGACTAATGAAAAACTGTTTTTT.

The CDR3 protein is CASSTGGSTDTQYF. CDR3 sequence (DNA): TGCGCCAGCAGCACCGGAGGTAGCACAGATACGCAGTATTTT. The rearrangement uses TRBV5-1 and TRBJ2-3; TRBD2 might be the D (5 bases). This CDR3 region has 14 residues. From germline, CDR1 is SGHRS and CDR2 YFSETQ. V was cut by 4 bases and J by 0 bases, with 9 bases left in between.

The J gene is TRBJ2-5, the V gene TRBV15, with D perhaps matching TRBD2 (5 bases). The CDR3 spans 15 residues. CDR1 and CDR2 (germline): LNHNV, YYDKDF (reference sequence). With 0 bases removed from V and 4 bases from J, the gap between germline ends came to 12 bases. CDR3 sequence reads: CATSRDRGLGETQYF. The CDR3 DNA reads TGTGCCACCAGCAGAGATCGGGGTTTGGGAGAGACCCAGTACTTC.

This clone appeared a few times. This chain uses TRBV19 with TRBJ1-5; 9 positions agree with TRBD1. The V and J ends lost 5 bases and 5 bases, in that order; junction bases with no gene match: 4. The CDR3 covers 14 residues. Per germline, CDR1 LNHDA and CDR2 SQIVND (reference sequence). The DNA for the CDR3 is TGTGCCAGTAGTCCCGGGACAGGGTATCAGCCCCAGCATTTT. This encodes CASSPGTGYQPQHF.

This clone has a handful of counts. The rearrangement uses TRBV19 and TRBJ2-5, with TRBD2 matching over 7 bases. Germline CDR1 and CDR2: LNHDA and SQIVND (reference sequence). CDR3 size: 15 residues. V trimming: 1 base; J trimming: 5 bases; junction bases outside the gene matches: 7. The CDR3 is CASSIGEGSGETQYF. The CDR3 DNA reads as TGTGCCAGTAGTATAGGGGAGGGTTCGGGGGAGACCCAGTACTTC.

The CDR3 reads CASSLAGRKEGYEQYF. The CDR3 region has the DNA TGTGCCAGCAGCTTGGCAGGAAGGAAGGAAGGCTACGAGCAGTACTTC. This chain connects TRBV5-6 to TRBJ2-7; D unclear. The CDR3 runs 16 residues. With 0 bases removed from V and 3 bases from J, the gap between germline ends came to 16 bases. Germline V gene data show CDR1 as SGHDT and CDR2 as YYEEEE.

This clone was counted between two and nine times. The chain couples TRBV6-5 to TRBJ1-4; D is perhaps TRBD1 (6 bases). V was clipped by 6 bases and J by 3 bases, with 14 bases between them. The CDR3 contains 15 residues. Germline loops: CDR1 MNHEY, CDR2 SVGAGI. The CDR3 is CASRTDRFANEKLFF. DNA of the CDR3: TGTGCCAGCAGGACAGACAGGTTCGCTAATGAAAAACTGTTTTTT.

The chain links TRBV28 to TRBJ2-7, with TRBD1 identical over 7 bases. This CDR3 has 11 residues. Germline CDR1 and CDR2: MDHEN and SYDVKM. V lost 6 bases and J lost 11; bases outside the gene matches: 7. The CDR3 DNA follows: TGTGCCAGCAGCCGCTGGGACAGCAAGTACTTC. This translates into CASSRWDSKYF.

The V gene is TRBV19, the J gene TRBJ1-5; 9 bases line up with TRBD1. The CDR3 length is 15 residues. The V and J ends lost 6 bases and 4 bases, in that order; junction bases with no gene match: 7. Germline V CDR1 and CDR2: LNHDA, SQIVND (reference sequence). CDR3 coding DNA: TGTGCCAGTAGGGAGACAGGGGGACGGAATCAGCCCCAGCATTTT. Its protein product is CASRETGGRNQPQHF.

This rearrangement joins TRBV7-2 to TRBJ2-7; 9 nucleotides match TRBD2. The CDR3 runs to 14 residues. V shed 1 base, J shed 7 bases, and the junction held 5 bases outside the gene matches. Germline assignment: CDR1 SGHTA and CDR2 FQGNSA. The CDR3 loop is CASSLVAGANEQYF. The CDR3 nucleotides read TGTGCCAGCAGCTTAGTAGCGGGAGCGAATGAGCAGTACTTC.

V usage is TRBV19 and J usage is TRBJ1-5, with 8 nucleotides matching TRBD1. V shed 4 bases and J 0 bases; nucleotides not matched to a gene: 2. The CDR3 contains 15 residues. Germline V gene lookup returns CDR1 LNHDA and CDR2 SQIVND (reference sequence). CDR3: CASSTGGFSNQPQHF. The CDR3 region has the DNA TGTGCCAGTAGTACAGGGGGCTTTAGCAATCAGCCCCAGCATTTT.

V is TRBV7-2 and J is TRBJ2-3, with TRBD2 matching over 10 bases. The CDR3 loop spans 16 amino acids. Germline V CDR1 and CDR2: SGHTA, FQGNSA. V was pared by 0 bases and J by 5 bases, with 5 bases of the junction left unmatched. CDR3: CASSLASGRRGDTQYF. In nucleotides, the CDR3 is TGTGCCAGCAGCTTAGCTAGCGGGAGGCGGGGAGATACGCAGTATTTT.

This clone appeared a single time. The gene calls are TRBV5-1 and TRBJ2-7; 11 bases fit TRBD1. Germline V gene lookup returns CDR1 SGHRS and CDR2 YFSETQ. The V segment lost 0 bases and the J segment 5 bases; nucleotides outside the gene matches: 4. CDR3 length equals 15 residues. CDR3 sequence: CASSLGGQGGDEQYF. In DNA, the CDR3 is TGCGCCAGCAGCTTGGGGGGACAGGGGGGTGACGAGCAGTACTTC.

This sequence joins TRBV19 and TRBJ2-1, with 10 bases matching TRBD2. The germline V gene encodes CDR1 LNHDA and CDR2 SQIVND (reference sequence). Trimming removed 3 bases from V and 8 bases from J; junction bases left unmatched: 7. This CDR3 has 15 amino acids. CDR3 in DNA: TGTGCCAGTAGTATTTCGGCTAGCGGGAGTTATGAGCAGTTCTTC. It yields the protein CASSISASGSYEQFF.

The V and J genes are TRBV29-1 and TRBJ2-7; TRBD1 might be the D (6 bases). The CDR3 contains 14 residues. Germline V gene sequence: CDR1 SQVTM, CDR2 ANQGSEA. Trimming removed 6 bases at V and 2 bases at J, with 17 bases between. The DNA for the CDR3 is TGCAGCGTCCCTTCGCAAACAGGGACCTACGAGCAGTACTTC. It translates to CSVPSQTGTYEQYF.

The CDR3 loop reads CASSFTSTNEKLFF. The CDR3 DNA reads as TGCGCCAGCAGCTTCACTTCAACTAATGAAAAACTGTTTTTT. The genes are TRBV4-3 and TRBJ1-4; no clear D. V lost 5 bases and J lost 0, with 7 bases in between. The CDR3 length is 14 residues. In germline, CDR1 is LGHNA, CDR2 YSLEER.

This sequence joins TRBV6-5 and TRBJ2-7, with 16 bases fitting TRBD2. The CDR3 loop spans 15 amino acids. Germline CDR1 MNHEY, CDR2 SVGAGI. The junction had 5 bases not matched to a gene; V was cut back by 6 bases and J by 6 bases. DNA of the CDR3: TGTGCCAGCAGGGGGACTAGCGGGGGGGAGGGCGAGCAGTACTTC. This sequence encodes CASRGTSGGEGEQYF.

The chain couples TRBV18 to TRBJ2-7, with D tentatively TRBD1 (8 bases). This CDR3 is 14 amino acids long. Germline V lookup: CDR1 KGHSH, CDR2 LQKENI. Deletions cut 3 bases from V and 4 bases from J, with 13 bases between. The CDR3: CASSPGGTGYEQYF. The CDR3 DNA sequence: TGTGCCAGCTCACCCGGGGGGACAGGATACGAGCAGTACTTC.

This chain connects TRBV5-1 to TRBJ2-1, with D possibly being TRBD2 (6 bases). Trimming removed 0 bases from V and 4 bases from J, with 14 bases in between. CDR3 length: 16 amino acids. Germline CDR1 reads SGHRS; CDR2 reads YFSETQ. The CDR3 spells CASSLGRGRRYNEQFF. CDR3 nucleotides: TGCGCCAGCAGCTTGGGGAGGGGCAGAAGGTACAATGAGCAGTTCTTC.

The rearrangement uses TRBV29-1 and TRBJ1-2, with a weak D call TRBD1 (5 bases). The CDR3 spans 12 residues. CDR1 SQVTM and CDR2 ANQGSEA come from the germline V gene. Trimming pared 3 bases from V and 4 bases from J, leaving 9 bases between. The CDR3 DNA is TGCAGCGTTGATACAGGTAGCTATGGCTACACCTTC. Amino acid sequence: CSVDTGSYGYTF.

The chain joins TRBV28 to TRBJ2-7, with 10 bases lining up with TRBD1. V shed 6 bases, J shed 0 bases, and the junction held 2 bases outside the gene matches. Looked up from germline, CDR1 is MDHEN and CDR2 is SYDVKM. CDR3 length: 14 amino acids. CDR3 sequence reads: CASRGQGTSYEQYF. CDR3 in DNA: TGTGCCAGCAGGGGACAGGGGACCTCCTACGAGCAGTACTTC.

This chain connects TRBV28 to TRBJ1-5, with D possibly matching TRBD1 (5 bases). This CDR3 has 16 residues. Trimming took 2 bases from V and 0 from J, leaving 11 bases between them. Germline V gene data show CDR1 as MDHEN and CDR2 as SYDVKM. The CDR3 nucleotides read TGTGCCAGCAGTTTACGAACAGGAAATAGCAATCAGCCCCAGCATTTT. Its protein is CASSLRTGNSNQPQHF. The whole variable domain, remainder taken from reference TRBV28 and TRBJ1-5, is DVKVTQSSRYLVKRTGEKVFLECVQDMDHENMFWYRQDPGLGLRLIYFSYDVKMKEKGDIPEGYSVSREKKERFSLILESASTNQTSMYLCASSLRTGNSNQPQHFGDGTRLSIL.

This chain uses TRBV27 with TRBJ2-3; 8 nucleotides line up with TRBD1. Germline loops: CDR1 MNHEY, CDR2 SMNVEV (reference sequence). The CDR3 has 16 amino acids. The V segment lost 5 bases and the J segment 1 base; nucleotides outside the gene matches: 8. The CDR3 spells CASSPGQGGGTDTQYF. CDR3 in DNA: TGTGCCAGCAGTCCAGGACAGGGAGGAGGCACAGATACGCAGTATTTT.